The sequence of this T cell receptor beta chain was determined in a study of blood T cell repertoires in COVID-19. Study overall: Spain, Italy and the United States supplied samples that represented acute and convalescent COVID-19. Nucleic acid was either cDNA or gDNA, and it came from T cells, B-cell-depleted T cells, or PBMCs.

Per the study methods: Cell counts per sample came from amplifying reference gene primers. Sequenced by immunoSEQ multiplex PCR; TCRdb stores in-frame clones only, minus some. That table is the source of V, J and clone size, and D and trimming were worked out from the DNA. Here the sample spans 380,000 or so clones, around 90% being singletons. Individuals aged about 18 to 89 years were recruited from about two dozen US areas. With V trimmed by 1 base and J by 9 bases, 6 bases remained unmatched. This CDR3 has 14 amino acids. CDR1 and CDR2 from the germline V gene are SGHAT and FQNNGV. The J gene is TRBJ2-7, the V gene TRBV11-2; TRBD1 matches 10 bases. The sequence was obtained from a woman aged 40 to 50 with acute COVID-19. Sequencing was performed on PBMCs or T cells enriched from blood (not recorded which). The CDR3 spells CASSLGRDRGPQYF. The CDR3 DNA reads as TGTGCCAGCAGCTTAGGTCGGGACAGGGGTCCGCAGTACTTC.